A selection of T cell receptor beta chains follows, all from one sample in a study of cytomegalovirus exposure and HLA in healthy donors. Sequenced by immunoSEQ multiplex PCR; TCRdb stores in-frame clones only, minus some. The sample holds about 140,000 clones, 70% to 80% seen once. The sequencing input was PBMCs. The source of these receptors is a female donor in good health and CMV-seronegative. Both conserved end residues are part of each CDR3. Each record gives: V gene, clone size, D gene, J gene, CDR3 DNA, CDR3 protein. The D gene is left open where the match is weak. Clone size appears in some rows only: once, few, many, or a class for an expanded clone.

V: TRBV6-1; size: once; D: NA; J: TRBJ1-2; DNA: TGTGCCAGCAGTGAATCCAACATCAACTATGGCTACACCTTC; CDR3: CASSESNINYGYTF
V: TRBV5-1; size: NA; D: NA; J: TRBJ1-6; DNA: TGCGCCAGCAGCTTGGATAGTAATTCACCCCTCCACTTT; CDR3: CASSLDSNSPLHF
V: TRBV29-1; size: NA; D: TRBD2; J: TRBJ2-1; DNA: TGCAGCGTGGGGGCGGGGGGTTACAATGAGCAGTTCTTC; CDR3: CSVGAGGYNEQFF
V: TRBV7-6; size: NA; D: TRBD2; J: TRBJ2-1; DNA: TGTGCCAGCAGCTTTGAAAGCGGGAGGGGTATCAATGAGCAGTTCTTC; CDR3: CASSFESGRGINEQFF
V: TRBV5-1; size: NA; D: NA; J: TRBJ1-1; DNA: TGCGCCAGCAGCTTGTCCGTCGCGCTGAACACTGAAGCTTTCTTT; CDR3: CASSLSVALNTEAFF
V: TRBV5-8; size: NA; D: NA; J: TRBJ1-2; DNA: TGTGCCAGCAGCTTGCTTAGGGGACTACGCTGGGACTATGGCTACACCTTC; CDR3: CASSLLRGLRWDYGYTF
V: TRBV30; size: NA; D: NA; J: TRBJ2-5; DNA: TGTGCCTGGAGAGGGGCCAACCAAGAGACCCAGTACTTC; CDR3: CAWRGANQETQYF
V: TRBV6-5; size: NA; D: TRBD2; J: TRBJ2-5; DNA: TGTGCCAGCAGTGTAGCGGGGGGGTCCGAGACCCAGTACTTC; CDR3: CASSVAGGSETQYF
V: TRBV7-3; size: NA; D: TRBD1; J: TRBJ2-7; DNA: TGTGCCAGCAGCCCAGACAGGGCTAGCTCCTACGAGCAGTACTTC; CDR3: CASSPDRASSYEQYF
V: TRBV5-4; size: NA; D: TRBD2; J: TRBJ2-7; DNA: TGTGCCAGCAGCGGGGGACTAGCGGGATACGAGCAGTACTTC; CDR3: CASSGGLAGYEQYF
V: TRBV28; size: NA; D: TRBD1; J: TRBJ2-2; DNA: TGTGCCAGCAGTGTTACAGGGGGCACCGGGGAGCTGTTTTTT; CDR3: CASSVTGGTGELFF
V: TRBV6-6; size: NA; D: TRBD1; J: TRBJ2-7; DNA: TGTGCCAGCAGGAGGGACAGGGGCGCCTACGAGCAGTACTTC; CDR3: CASRRDRGAYEQYF
V: TRBV7-8; size: NA; D: TRBD1; J: TRBJ2-7; DNA: TGTGCCAGCAGCTTAAGTAACAGGGGAATGGAGCAGTACTTC; CDR3: CASSLSNRGMEQYF
V: TRBV2; size: NA; D: TRBD1; J: TRBJ1-5; DNA: TGTGCCAGCAGTGTCGACAGGGGACAGCCCCAGCATTTT; CDR3: CASSVDRGQPQHF
V: TRBV9; size: once; D: TRBD1; J: TRBJ1-1; DNA: TGTGCCAGCAGACCGACAGGGGAGATGAACACTGAAGCTTTCTTT; CDR3: CASRPTGEMNTEAFF
V: TRBV27; size: NA; D: NA; J: TRBJ2-7; DNA: TGTGCCAGCAGTTTAATAGCCTCCTACGAGCAGTACTTC; CDR3: CASSLIASYEQYF
V: TRBV5-1; size: few; D: TRBD2; J: TRBJ2-2; DNA: TGCGCCAGCAGCAGTAGCGGGGTGAGCACCGGGGAGCTGTTTTTT; CDR3: CASSSSGVSTGELFF
V: TRBV27; size: NA; D: TRBD2; J: TRBJ2-7; DNA: TGTGCCAGCAGTGAAATCTCGAGCGGGAGCTCCTACGAGCAGTACTTC; CDR3: CASSEISSGSSYEQYF
V: TRBV5-5; size: once; D: NA; J: TRBJ1-1; DNA: TGTGCCAGCAGTGGACGGCCGGGGGGGCGGACGGGCACTGAAGCTTTCTTT; CDR3: CASSGRPGGRTGTEAFF
V: TRBV27; size: NA; D: TRBD2; J: TRBJ2-3; DNA: TGTGCCAGCAGAGGGCGGGAGGCGGGGTTTGATACGCAGTATTTT; CDR3: CASRGREAGFDTQYF
V: TRBV5-1; size: NA; D: NA; J: TRBJ1-1; DNA: TGCGCCAGCAGCCTACCACAGGGTTCGGGCACTGAAGCTTTCTTT; CDR3: CASSLPQGSGTEAFF
V: TRBV9; size: NA; D: NA; J: TRBJ2-3; DNA: TGTGCCAGCAGCCCCCCGGGGTCTTCGAGGGGACAAGATACGCAGTATTTT; CDR3: CASSPPGSSRGQDTQYF
V: TRBV4-1; size: NA; D: TRBD1; J: TRBJ1-2; DNA: TGCGCCAGCAGCCTCGCGGACAGGGGGAACTATGGCTACACCTTC; CDR3: CASSLADRGNYGYTF
V: TRBV6-1; size: NA; D: NA; J: TRBJ2-5; DNA: TGTGCCAGCACCCAACTGGGGGCTGGCCAAGAGACCCAGTACTTC; CDR3: CASTQLGAGQETQYF
V: TRBV9; size: NA; D: NA; J: TRBJ2-4; DNA: TGTGCCAGCAGCGAGGGGTCGACCATAGCCAAAAACATTCAGTACTTC; CDR3: CASSEGSTIAKNIQYF
V: TRBV7-2; size: NA; D: NA; J: TRBJ2-7; DNA: TGTGCCAGCAGCTTAACCTCCCGGGAGCAGTACTTC; CDR3: CASSLTSREQYF
V: TRBV6-5; size: NA; D: NA; J: TRBJ1-2; DNA: TGTGCCAGCAGAACGGGGTTCGGCTACACCTTC; CDR3: CASRTGFGYTF
V: TRBV2; size: NA; D: NA; J: TRBJ2-7; DNA: TGTGCCATACAGGGATTTCTGTACGAGCAGTACTTC; CDR3: CAIQGFLYEQYF
V: TRBV5-4; size: NA; D: TRBD1; J: TRBJ2-5; DNA: TGTGCCAGCAGCCTGGGACAGCAAGAGACCCAGTACTTC; CDR3: CASSLGQQETQYF
V: TRBV30; size: NA; D: NA; J: TRBJ2-4; DNA: TGTGCCTGGAACCTGGATGGGGCCCGATTAGCCAAAAACATTCAGTACTTC; CDR3: CAWNLDGARLAKNIQYF
V: TRBV7-9; size: NA; D: NA; J: TRBJ1-5; DNA: TGTGCCAGCAGCCAATCCGGGGGAGACAATCAGCCCCAGCATTTT; CDR3: CASSQSGGDNQPQHF
V: TRBV4-3; size: NA; D: TRBD1; J: TRBJ1-2; DNA: TGCGCCAGCAGTCAAGATAGGGGACAGCCCTATGGCTACACCTTC; CDR3: CASSQDRGQPYGYTF
V: TRBV4-2; size: NA; D: NA; J: TRBJ2-2; DNA: TGTGCCAGCAGCCAAGGATCCAGGTCTTTAAACACCGGGGAGCTGTTTTTT; CDR3: CASSQGSRSLNTGELFF
V: TRBV5-1; size: NA; D: TRBD1; J: TRBJ1-5; DNA: TGCGCCAGCAGCCCGGGACAGCGGGGGCTTCAGCCCCAGCATTTT; CDR3: CASSPGQRGLQPQHF
V: TRBV7-2; size: NA; D: TRBD2; J: TRBJ2-7; DNA: TGTGCCAGCAGCTTGGCTCTAGCGGGAGCCCTCTCCTACGAGCAGTACTTC; CDR3: CASSLALAGALSYEQYF
V: TRBV5-5; size: NA; D: TRBD2; J: TRBJ2-1; DNA: TGTGCCAGCAGCTTGATAGGCGGGAGTTCCCTCAATGAGCAGTTCTTC; CDR3: CASSLIGGSSLNEQFF